The source of this T cell receptor (beta chain) is a study of breast tumors, draining lymph nodes, adjacent tissues. Study-wide results and caveats: Data only fit, rather than demonstrated, lymph node origin of most tumor T cells.

The table lists this clonotype with a count of one. Its antigen is not identified. TCRdb ran MiXCR on the multiplex PCR reads and lists one entry per CDR3 protein. The sample contains about 63,000 distinct CDR3 sequences, approximately 62% of which appear only once. The sample was breast tumor tissue. This receptor was identified in a female donor with breast cancer. Some clones in this sample may be carry-over from other donors' samples.

Here the CDR3 reads CASSLAVRQGNEKLFF. DNA of the CDR3: TGTGCCAGCAGCTTAGCCGTGAGGCAGGGGAATGAAAAACTGTTTTTT. J is TRBJ1-4 and V is TRBV7-8; TRBD1 is a possible D gene (6 bases). The V gene's germline CDR1 is SGHVS and CDR2 FQNEAQ. Trimming cost V 0 bases and J 5 bases, with 13 bases left between them. CDR3 length: 16 amino acids.